Below are 7 T cell receptor beta chains sequenced from a single sample in a study of cytomegalovirus exposure and HLA in healthy donors. With 60 Vbeta and 13 Jbeta primers, the PCR was carried out. TCRdb keeps only in-frame clones here, not all; method: immunoSEQ multiplex PCR. Listed are 95,000 to 150,000 clones; approximately 2.6% falls within the top ten. Sequencing was done on a sample of PBMCs. The receptors stem from a man aged 25-45 years in good health and CMV-seronegative.

This chain uses TRBV27 with TRBJ1-1, with D tentatively TRBD1 (6 bases). The germline V and J ends were trimmed by 2 bases and 3 bases, with 13 bases remaining between them. This CDR3 region has 15 residues. Germline values: CDR1 MNHEY, CDR2 SMNVEV (reference sequence). CDR3 sequence: CASSLGGRGDTEAFF. CDR3 sequence (DNA): TGTGCCAGCAGTTTAGGGGGCAGGGGTGACACTGAAGCTTTCTTT.

The chain links TRBV2 to TRBJ2-5; 16 bases align to TRBD2. The CDR3 has 20 residues. V trimming: 0 bases; J trimming: 4 bases; junction bases outside the gene matches: 11. Germline CDR1 and CDR2: SNHLY and FYNNEI. The CDR3 here is CASSEAPSGTSGRAGETQYF. CDR3 in DNA: TGTGCCAGCAGTGAAGCACCTTCCGGGACTAGCGGGAGGGCAGGAGAGACCCAGTACTTC. Drawing the rest from reference TRBV2 and TRBJ2-5, the complete variable domain is EPEVTQTPSHQVTQMGQEVILRCVPISNHLYFYWYRQILGQKVEFLVSFYNNEISEKSEIFDDQFSVERPDGSNFTLKIRSTKLEDSAMYFCASSEAPSGTSGRAGETQYFGPGTRLLVL.

This chain connects TRBV5-1 to TRBJ2-5; D may be TRBD2 (5 bases). This CDR3 is 14 amino acids long. The germline V gene encodes CDR1 SGHRS and CDR2 YFSETQ. The V and J ends lost 0 bases and 3 bases respectively, with 9 bases between them. In DNA, the CDR3 is TGCGCCAGCAGCTTGGCCGGGAATGAAGAGACCCAGTACTTC. Amino acids: CASSLAGNEETQYF.

The DNA for the CDR3 is TGTGCCAGCGGGGTAGCGGGTTTAAGGACCGGGGAGCTGTTTTTT. This gives the protein CASGVAGLRTGELFF. The gene calls are TRBV5-6 and TRBJ2-2; the match to TRBD2 covers 7 bases. Losses at the gene ends were 7 bases for V and 5 bases for J; bases not matched to a gene: 11. Germline V gives CDR1 SGHDT, CDR2 YYEEEE. The CDR3 contains 15 residues.

The genes are TRBV18 and TRBJ2-1, with TRBD2 matching 13 bases. Trimming cost V 3 bases and J 0 bases; bases outside gene matches: 2. Germline V gene lookup returns CDR1 KGHSH and CDR2 LQKENI. This CDR3 is built from 17 residues. CDR3 residues: CASSPRTSGSSYNEQFF. The DNA of the CDR3 is TGTGCCAGCTCACCTAGGACTAGCGGGAGCTCCTACAATGAGCAGTTCTTC.

The rearrangement joins TRBV10-2 to TRBJ2-3; TRBD2 matches at 7 bases. CDR1 and CDR2 from the germline V gene are WSHSY and SAAADI. The CDR3 consists of 13 residues. Trimming removed 9 bases from V and 5 bases from J; junction bases left unmatched: 8. The CDR3 nucleotides read TGCGCCAGGCAGGCGGGAGTGGGAGATACGCAGTATTTT. Its protein product is CARQAGVGDTQYF.

The gene calls are TRBV7-2 and TRBJ2-7; TRBD2 aligns across 13 bases. The V gene end was trimmed by 4 bases and the J gene end by 5 bases; junction bases not matched to a gene: 5. Germline V gives CDR1 SGHTA, CDR2 FQGNSA. The CDR3 sequence is 15 residues long. CDR3 in DNA: TGTGCCAGCAGCTCCGGACTAGCGGGAGTCAACGAGCAGTACTTC. This sequence encodes CASSSGLAGVNEQYF.